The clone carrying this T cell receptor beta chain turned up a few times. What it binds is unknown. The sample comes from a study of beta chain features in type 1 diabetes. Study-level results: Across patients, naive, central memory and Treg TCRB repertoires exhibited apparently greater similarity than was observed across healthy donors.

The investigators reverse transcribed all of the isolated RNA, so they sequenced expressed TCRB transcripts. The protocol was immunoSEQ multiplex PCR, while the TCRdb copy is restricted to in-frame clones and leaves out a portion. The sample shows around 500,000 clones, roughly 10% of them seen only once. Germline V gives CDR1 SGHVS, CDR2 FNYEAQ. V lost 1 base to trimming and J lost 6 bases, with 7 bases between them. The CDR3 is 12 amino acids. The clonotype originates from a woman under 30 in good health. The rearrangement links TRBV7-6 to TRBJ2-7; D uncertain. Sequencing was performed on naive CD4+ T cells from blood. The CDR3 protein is CASSLDLGEQYF. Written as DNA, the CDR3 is TGTGCCAGCAGCTTAGATCTCGGCGAGCAGTACTTC.